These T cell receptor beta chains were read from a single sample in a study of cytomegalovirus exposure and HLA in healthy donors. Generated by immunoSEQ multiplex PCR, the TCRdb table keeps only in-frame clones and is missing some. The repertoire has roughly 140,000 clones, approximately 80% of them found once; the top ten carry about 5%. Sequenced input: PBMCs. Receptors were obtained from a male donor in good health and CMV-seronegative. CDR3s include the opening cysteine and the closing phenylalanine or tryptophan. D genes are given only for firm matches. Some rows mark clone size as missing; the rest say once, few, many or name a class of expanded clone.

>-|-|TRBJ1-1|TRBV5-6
CASSLATAEAFF
TGTGCCAGCAGCTTGGCGACAGCTGAAGCTTTCTTT
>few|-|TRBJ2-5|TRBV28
CASSSVGGRLVQEAQYF
TGTGCCAGCAGTTCCGTCGGGGGACGTCTCGTACAAGAGGCCCAGTACTTC
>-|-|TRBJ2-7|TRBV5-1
CASSLEAGSYEQYF
TGCGCCAGCAGCTTGGAGGCGGGCTCCTACGAGCAGTACTTC
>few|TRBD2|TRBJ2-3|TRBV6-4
CASRDAGVHYNTDTQYF
TGTGCCAGCAGAGATGCGGGGGTCCACTATAACACAGATACGCAGTATTTT
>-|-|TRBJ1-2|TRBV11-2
CASSTSRRAQGYGYTF
TGTGCCAGCAGCACATCAAGAAGGGCCCAGGGTTATGGCTACACCTTC
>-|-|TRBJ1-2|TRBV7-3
CASSSGVGYTF
TGTGCCAGCAGTTCAGGGGTTGGCTACACCTTC
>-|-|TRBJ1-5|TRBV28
CASSLWRGAVNQPQHF
TGTGCCAGCAGTTTATGGCGGGGGGCTGTAAATCAGCCCCAGCATTTT
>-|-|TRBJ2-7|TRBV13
CASSLRESYEQYF
TGTGCCAGCAGCTTACGGGAAAGCTACGAGCAGTACTTC
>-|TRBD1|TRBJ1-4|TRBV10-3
CAISVTGADEKLFF
TGTGCCATCAGCGTAACAGGGGCTGACGAAAAACTGTTTTTT
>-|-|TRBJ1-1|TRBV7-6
CASRKGYRTEAFF
TGTGCCAGCAGGAAGGGGTATCGCACTGAAGCTTTCTTT
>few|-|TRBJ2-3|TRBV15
CATSRDRDTQYF
TGTGCCACCAGCAGAGATCGAGATACGCAGTATTTT
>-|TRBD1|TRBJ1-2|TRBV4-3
CASSPYRGYYGYTF
TGCGCCAGCAGCCCGTACAGGGGGTATTATGGCTACACCTTC
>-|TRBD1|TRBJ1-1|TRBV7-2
CASRDRGQKNTEAFF
TGTGCCAGCAGAGACAGGGGGCAAAAGAACACTGAAGCTTTCTTT
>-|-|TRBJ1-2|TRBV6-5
CASSFRGGGVNGYTF
TGTGCCAGCAGTTTCCGAGGGGGGGGAGTGAATGGCTACACCTTC
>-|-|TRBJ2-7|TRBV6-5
CASQRGSSYEQYF
TGTGCCAGCCAGAGGGGGAGCTCCTACGAGCAGTACTTC
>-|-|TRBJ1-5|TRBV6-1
CASSLTGFNQPQHF
TGTGCCAGCAGTTTGACAGGTTTCAATCAGCCCCAGCATTTT
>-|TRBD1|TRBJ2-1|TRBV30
CAWSRQGYEQFF
TGTGCCTGGAGCAGACAGGGTTACGAGCAGTTCTTC
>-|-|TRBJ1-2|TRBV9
CASSPRGNLYGYTF
TGTGCCAGCAGCCCGAGAGGGAACCTCTATGGCTACACCTTC
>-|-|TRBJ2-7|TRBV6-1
CASSDNYEQYF
TGTGCCAGCAGTGATAATTACGAGCAGTACTTC
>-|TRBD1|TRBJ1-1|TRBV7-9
CASSLRQGEKAFF
TGTGCCAGCAGCTTAAGACAGGGGGAGAAAGCTTTCTTT
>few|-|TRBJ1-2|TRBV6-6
CATRPSGTTGGYTF
TGTGCCACCCGTCCTTCAGGCACCACGGGGGGCTACACCTTC
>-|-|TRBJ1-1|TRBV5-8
CASSLVTVQELNTEAFF
TGTGCCAGCAGCTTGGTGACGGTCCAGGAACTTAACACTGAAGCTTTCTTT
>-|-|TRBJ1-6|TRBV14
CASSQGGFNSPLHF
TGTGCCAGCAGCCAAGGAGGGTTTAATTCACCCCTCCACTTT
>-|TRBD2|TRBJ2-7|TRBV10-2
CASSEFGLAGGRYEQYF
TGCGCCAGCAGTGAGTTCGGGCTAGCGGGGGGGAGGTACGAGCAGTACTTC
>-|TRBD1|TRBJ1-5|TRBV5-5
CASSPRLPTGGNQPQHF
TGTGCCAGCAGCCCCCGCCTTCCGACAGGGGGCAATCAGCCCCAGCATTTT
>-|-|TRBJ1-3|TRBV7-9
CASAQGVSGNTIYF
TGTGCCAGCGCCCAAGGGGTCTCTGGAAACACCATATATTTT
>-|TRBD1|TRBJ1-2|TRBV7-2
CASSLGGQGYRRGYTF
TGTGCCAGCAGCTTAGGGGGACAGGGGTACCGGCGGGGCTACACCTTC
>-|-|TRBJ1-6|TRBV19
CASSIEEWDSPLHF
TGTGCCAGTAGTATCGAGGAGTGGGATTCACCCCTCCACTTT
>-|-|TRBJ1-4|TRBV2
CASSGQDRTNEKLFF
TGTGCCAGCAGTGGACAAGACAGGACTAATGAAAAACTGTTTTTT
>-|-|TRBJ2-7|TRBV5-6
CASSSGTGAQSF
TGTGCCAGCAGCTCCGGGACTGGGGCTCAATCATTC
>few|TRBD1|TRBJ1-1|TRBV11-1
CASSRGTGDTEAFF
TGTGCCAGCAGCCGCGGGACAGGGGACACTGAAGCTTTCTTT
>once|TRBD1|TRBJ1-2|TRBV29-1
CSVEGTGAGHGYTF
TGCAGCGTTGAGGGCACAGGGGCAGGCCATGGCTACACCTTC
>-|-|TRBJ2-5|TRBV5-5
CASSSRQVFQETQYF
TGTGCCAGCAGCTCCCGACAGGTGTTTCAAGAGACCCAGTACTTC
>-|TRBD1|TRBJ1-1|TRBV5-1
CASSLQGWNTEAFF
TGCGCCAGCAGCTTACAGGGGTGGAACACTGAAGCTTTCTTT
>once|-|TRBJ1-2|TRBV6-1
CASSDDTGRGGSSYTF
TGTGCCAGCAGTGACGACACGGGTAGGGGAGGTAGTAGCTACACCTTC
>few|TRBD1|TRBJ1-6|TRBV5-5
CASSFSQGNSPLHF
TGTGCCAGCAGCTTCTCACAGGGGAATTCACCCCTCCACTTT
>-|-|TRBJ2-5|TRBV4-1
CASSQGTGVEETQYF
TGCGCCAGCAGCCAAGGGACTGGGGTGGAGGAGACCCAGTACTTC
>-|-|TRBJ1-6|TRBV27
CASSFWKVQVGSPLHF
TGTGCCAGCAGTTTTTGGAAAGTGCAGGTGGGTTCACCCCTCCACTTT
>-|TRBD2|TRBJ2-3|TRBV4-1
CASSQVATGGSTDTQYF
TGCGCCAGCAGCCAAGTAGCAACGGGGGGTTCCACAGATACGCAGTATTTT
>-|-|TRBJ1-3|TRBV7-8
CASSLVSPGFSGSTIYF
TGTGCCAGCAGCTTAGTCTCGCCGGGTTTCTCTGGAAGCACCATATATTTT
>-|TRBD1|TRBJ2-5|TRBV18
CASSLQGEGETQYF
TGTGCCAGCTCTCTACAGGGGGAAGGGGAGACCCAGTACTTC